The sequence of this T cell receptor (beta chain) was determined in a study of blood T cell repertoires in COVID-19. Study at large: The origin of the acute and convalescent COVID-19 samples was the United States, Italy and Spain. Nucleic acid was either cDNA or gDNA, and it came from T cells, B-cell-depleted T cells, or PBMCs.

This CDR3 has 13 amino acids. Germline lookup yields CDR1 SGHNT and CDR2 YENEEA. The ends were cut back, 6 bases at V and 4 bases at J, with 12 bases in the middle. Under the authors' procedure: By means of reference gene primer amplification, nucleated cell counts were estimated. The protocol was immunoSEQ multiplex PCR, while the TCRdb copy is restricted to in-frame clones and leaves out a portion. For V, J and clone size, that table is used; D and trimming come from the DNA. The sample shows around 400,000 clones, approximately 88% of them seen only once. The sample taken for sequencing was peripheral blood. J is TRBJ2-5 and V is TRBV11-3; tentative D call: TRBD1 (6 bases). The clonotype originates from a middle-aged man with acute or convalescent COVID-19. This CDR3 reads CASSPGTLETQYF. DNA of the CDR3: TGTGCCAGCAGTCCCGGGACATTAGAGACCCAGTACTTC.